The 20 T cell receptor beta chains given below trace back to one sample, sequenced in a study of blood T cell repertoires in COVID-19. The method was immunoSEQ multiplex PCR; TCRdb's version includes in-frame clones alone and lacks a portion of them. This table holds about 320,000 clones, over 75% found once. The specimen sequenced was peripheral blood. The receptors here all came from a human donor in a cohort sampled during active COVID-19.

The CDR3 sequence: CASSLDRAYETQYF. The CDR3, as DNA: TGTGCCAGCAGCTTAGACAGGGCGTACGAGACCCAGTACTTC. This chain links TRBV3-1 (or the pseudogene TRBV3-2) with TRBJ2-5; 7 bases are a match to TRBD1. The CDR3 runs 14 residues. Per the germline V gene, CDR1 is LGHDT and CDR2 is YNNKEL (reference sequence). The junction had 8 bases not matched to a gene; V was cut back by 5 bases and J by 5 bases.

The V and J genes are TRBV7-9 and TRBJ1-3; no clear D. The CDR3 covers 12 residues. V lost 0 bases and J 8 bases, leaving 5 bases between the germline ends. CDR1 is SEHNR, CDR2 FQNEAQ, per germline (reference sequence). The CDR3 here is CASSLARDTIYF. CDR3 bases: TGTGCCAGCAGCTTAGCGAGAGACACCATATATTTT. The full variable domain, its missing parts supplied by reference TRBV7-9 and TRBJ1-3, is DTGVSQNPRHKITKRGQNVTFRCDPISEHNRLYWYRQTLGQGPEFLTYFQNEAQLEKSRLLSDRFSAERPKGSFSTLEIQRTEQGDSAMYLCASSLARDTIYFGEGSWLTVV.

V and J are TRBV24-1 and TRBJ2-1; 10 positions match TRBD2. The germline gives CDR1 KGHDR, CDR2 SFDVKD. The CDR3 runs to 16 residues. V dropped 3 bases and J dropped 1; count of bases not matched to a gene: 2. The CDR3 is CATSDPSGGSYNEQFF. The DNA for the CDR3 is TGTGCCACCAGTGATCCTAGCGGGGGATCCTACAATGAGCAGTTCTTC.

The chain couples TRBV5-1 to TRBJ2-1; 9 nucleotides match TRBD1. J was trimmed by 7 bases and V by 3 bases; bases with no gene match: 5. This CDR3 has 14 amino acids. The germline CDR1 and CDR2 sequences are SGHRS and YFSETQ. Here the CDR3 reads CASSSTGGINEQFF. The CDR3 DNA reads TGCGCCAGCAGCTCCACAGGGGGCATAAATGAGCAGTTCTTC.

The rearrangement links TRBV24-1 to TRBJ1-1, with D possibly matching TRBD1 (6 bases). CDR1 is KGHDR and CDR2 is SFDVKD in the germline V gene. V was clipped by 3 bases and J by 4 bases, with 8 bases between them. There are 13 residues in the CDR3. CDR3: CATSDQQGTEAFF. CDR3 DNA: TGTGCCACCAGTGATCAACAGGGCACTGAAGCTTTCTTT.

V and J are TRBV7-9 and TRBJ1-2; TRBD1 agrees at 9 bases. J lost 8 bases, V lost 5 bases, and 6 bases had no gene match. The CDR3 runs to 13 residues. Germline V gives CDR1 SEHNR, CDR2 FQNEAQ (reference sequence). CDR3 loop: CASSPGQGQGYTF. Written as DNA, the CDR3 is TGTGCCAGCAGCCCGGGACAGGGTCAAGGCTACACCTTC.

This clone was recorded once. The rearrangement links TRBV30 to TRBJ1-1; D not resolved. The CDR3 covers 13 residues. V was trimmed by 0 bases and J by 11 bases, leaving 16 bases between them. The germline gives CDR1 GTSNPN, CDR2 SVGIG (reference sequence). DNA for the CDR3: TGTGCCTGGAGTGTGTGGTTGGGGAGGGAGGCTTTCTTT. It codes for CAWSVWLGREAFF.

This clone was seen only once. The gene calls are TRBV2 and TRBJ1-5; no clear D gene. Germline V gene sequence: CDR1 SNHLY, CDR2 FYNNEI. Trimming cost V 2 bases and J 4 bases, with 12 bases left between them. CDR3 length: 15 residues. CDR3 DNA: TGTGCCAGCAGTGAAAGCCGGCGGGAGAATCAGCCCCAGCATTTT. Translating it yields CASSESRRENQPQHF.

This chain joins TRBV6-5 and TRBJ1-1; D is possibly TRBD1 (6 bases). The V and J ends lost 6 bases and 1 base respectively, with 12 bases between them. This CDR3 is built from 14 residues. The V gene's germline CDR1 is MNHEY and CDR2 SVGAGI. The CDR3 sequence: CASSDGTRNTEAFF. CDR3 bases: TGTGCCAGCAGCGACGGGACAAGGAACACTGAAGCTTTCTTT.

The chain links TRBV7-2 to TRBJ2-3, with 10 bases identical to TRBD2. The CDR3 totals 17 residues. CDR1 and CDR2 from the germline V gene are SGHTA and FQGNSA. The trim removed 2 bases at V and 3 bases at J, leaving 8 bases unmatched. CDR3 in amino acids: CASSLSSGGTGTDTQYF. Written as DNA, the CDR3 is TGTGCCAGCAGCTTATCTAGCGGGGGTACTGGTACAGATACGCAGTATTTT.

The chain has TRBV24-1 and TRBJ2-1; 10 nucleotides agree with TRBD2. The CDR3 spans 17 residues. Germline V gives CDR1 KGHDR, CDR2 SFDVKD. Trimming at V came to 4 bases and at J to 0 bases, leaving 5 bases not matched to a gene. The CDR3 loop is CATSDLAGASSYNEQFF. DNA for the CDR3: TGTGCCACCAGTGACCTAGCGGGGGCGAGCTCCTACAATGAGCAGTTCTTC.

The chain couples TRBV12-3 or TRBV12-4 to TRBJ2-1, with TRBD1 matching over 8 bases. There are 11 residues in the CDR3. V gave up 7 bases and J gave up 9 bases; unmatched junction bases: 2. The DNA for the CDR3 is TGTGCCAGCACGACAGGGGCTGAGCAGTTCTTC. Its translation: CASTTGAEQFF.

The genes are TRBV7-3 and TRBJ2-1; 13 bases match TRBD2. This CDR3 comprises 16 residues. Germline lookup yields CDR1 SGHTA and CDR2 FQGTGA. The V gene end was trimmed by 2 bases and the J gene end by 2 bases; junction bases not matched to a gene: 0. The CDR3 is CASSLGTSGTYNEQFF. The CDR3 nucleotides are TGTGCCAGCAGCTTAGGGACTAGCGGGACCTACAATGAGCAGTTCTTC.

This chain connects TRBV2 to TRBJ1-5; the D is unclear. The germline gives CDR1 SNHLY, CDR2 FYNNEI. The length of the CDR3 is 13 residues. Trimming removed 7 bases at V and 10 bases at J, with 17 bases between. This CDR3 reads CASTSDGDRPQHF. The CDR3 DNA sequence: TGTGCCAGCACCTCGGACGGGGATCGACCCCAGCATTTT.

V is TRBV6-4 and J is TRBJ2-2, with TRBD2 as a possible D gene (5 bases). Germline CDR1 reads MRHNA; CDR2 reads SNTAGT. The V end was cut by 4 bases, the J end by 1 base, with 7 bases between. There are 14 residues in the CDR3. Written as DNA, the CDR3 is TGTGCCAGCAGTGGGACTCAGAACACCGGGGAGCTGTTTTTT. Translated, it gives CASSGTQNTGELFF.

The count of this clone is one. The rearrangement joins TRBV30 to TRBJ2-1; the D gene is possibly TRBD2 (6 bases). Germline V lookup: CDR1 GTSNPN, CDR2 SVGIG (reference sequence). V was clipped by 4 bases and J by 6 bases, with 10 bases between them. The CDR3 is 12 residues long. The CDR3: CAWTRAGNEQFF. DNA of the CDR3: TGTGCCTGGACCAGAGCGGGCAATGAGCAGTTCTTC.

The rearrangement uses TRBV6-1 and TRBJ2-6, with 8 bases matching TRBD1. Germline loops: CDR1 MNHNS, CDR2 SASEGT. J was trimmed by 4 bases and V by 4 bases; bases with no gene match: 6. The CDR3 is 16 residues long. The DNA of the CDR3 is TGTGCCAGCAGTGGCCGACAGGGGTTGGGGGCCAACGTCCTGACTTTC. It yields the protein CASSGRQGLGANVLTF.

The rearrangement uses TRBV6-2 or TRBV6-3 and TRBJ2-5; D is undetermined. The CDR3 loop spans 15 amino acids. CDR1 MNHEY and CDR2 SVGEGT come from the germline V gene. V dropped 2 bases and J dropped 2 bases, with 12 bases sitting between them. The CDR3 here is CASSYPPARQETQYF. CDR3 DNA sequence: TGTGCCAGCAGTTACCCCCCGGCGCGGCAAGAGACCCAGTACTTC.

The rearrangement joins TRBV5-4 to TRBJ2-7; 9 bases line up with TRBD2. CDR3 length equals 14 residues. Trimming cost V 3 bases and J 0 bases; bases outside gene matches: 1. Germline values: CDR1 SGHNT, CDR2 YYREEE (reference sequence). CDR3 in amino acids: CASSYSGSSYEQYF. In DNA form, the CDR3 reads TGTGCCAGCAGCTATAGCGGGAGCTCCTACGAGCAGTACTTC.

The V and J genes are TRBV9 and TRBJ1-2; 7 bases map to TRBD1. V gave up 0 bases and J gave up 4 bases; unmatched junction bases: 6. The CDR3 spans 15 residues. CDR1 and CDR2 from the germline V gene are SGDLS and YYNGEE. CDR3: CASSVDRDRGYGYTF. In DNA form, the CDR3 reads TGTGCCAGCAGCGTAGACCGGGACAGAGGCTATGGCTACACCTTC.